A single TCR beta chain is shown here with its context. The sample is drawn from a study of blood T cell repertoires in COVID-19. How the authors handled the data: Using reference gene primer amplification, nucleated cell counts were estimated. Here immunoSEQ multiplex PCR was the method, and the copy in TCRdb shows in-frame clones only, minus some. V and J calls and clone size are those listed in that table; D and trimming were worked out from the DNA. Of under 250,000 clones in the sample, about four fifths were seen once. The ends lost 5 bases at V and 2 bases at J; junction bases unmatched: 4. Germline V gene lookup returns CDR1 SNHLY and CDR2 FYNNEI. The CDR3 consists of 15 residues.

The rearrangement uses TRBV2 and TRBJ1-5, with 9 positions matching TRBD1. Sequencing was carried out using peripheral blood. The sequence was collected from a woman aged 40 to 55 with active or convalescent COVID-19. The CDR3, as DNA: TGTGCCAGCAGTAAGGACAGGGGAGGCAATCAGCCCCAGCATTTT. This translates into CASSKDRGGNQPQHF.